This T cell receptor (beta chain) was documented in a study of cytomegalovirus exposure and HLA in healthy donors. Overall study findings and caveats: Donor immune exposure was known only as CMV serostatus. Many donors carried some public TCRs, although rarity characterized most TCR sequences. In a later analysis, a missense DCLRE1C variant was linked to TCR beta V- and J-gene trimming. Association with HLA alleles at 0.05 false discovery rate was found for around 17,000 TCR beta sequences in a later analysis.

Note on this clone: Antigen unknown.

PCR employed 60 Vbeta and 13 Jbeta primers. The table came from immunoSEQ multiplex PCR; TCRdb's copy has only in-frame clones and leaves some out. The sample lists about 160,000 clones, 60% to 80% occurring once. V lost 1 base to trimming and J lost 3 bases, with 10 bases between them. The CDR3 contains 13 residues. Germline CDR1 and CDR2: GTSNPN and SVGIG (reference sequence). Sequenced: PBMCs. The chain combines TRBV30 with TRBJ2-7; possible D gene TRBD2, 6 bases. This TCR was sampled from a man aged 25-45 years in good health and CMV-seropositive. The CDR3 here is CAWSEPGGYEQYF. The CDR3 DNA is TGTGCCTGGAGTGAGCCCGGGGGCTACGAGCAGTACTTC.